A single sample is the source of the 10 T cell receptor beta chains below, sequenced in a study of response to subunit inactivated influenza vaccine. TCRdb passed the RT-PCR reads through MiXCR, listing each CDR3 protein once. The sample yields around 470,000 distinct CDR3 sequences, approximately 7.3% seen once. Sequences were derived from PBMCs from blood, sampled less than 30 months after vaccination. These TCRs come from a man aged 45-69 years who received an inactivated influenza vaccine.

This clonotype has a count of ten or more. The V gene is TRBV12-3 or TRBV12-4, the J gene TRBJ2-3; 8 nucleotides align to TRBD2. The CDR3 has 16 residues. Germline trimming cut 7 bases from V and 2 bases from J; bases unmatched to any gene: 11. CDR3 sequence reads: CASKSSGEAYTDTQYF. As DNA, the CDR3 is TGTGCCAGCAAAAGTAGCGGGGAGGCCTACACAGATACGCAGTATTTT.

V usage is TRBV18 and J usage is TRBJ2-1, with 11 bases aligning to TRBD2. V dropped 2 bases and J dropped 4; count of bases not matched to a gene: 4. The CDR3 runs 16 residues. The germline CDR1 and CDR2 sequences are KGHSH and LQKENI. The DNA of the CDR3 is TGTGCCAGCTCACCAGCGGGACTAGCGGAGTACAATGAGCAGTTCTTC. This translates into CASSPAGLAEYNEQFF.

This clonotype was detected only a few times. The J gene is TRBJ2-3, the V gene TRBV2; D uncertain. Germline CDR1 is SNHLY and CDR2 is FYNNEI. CDR3 size: 14 residues. V dropped 8 bases and J dropped 0 bases, with 12 bases sitting between them. The CDR3 here is CASQQTSSTDTQYF. The CDR3, as DNA: TGTGCCAGCCAACAGACGTCTAGCACAGATACGCAGTATTTT. Filled out from reference TRBV2 and TRBJ2-3, the complete variable domain reads EPEVTQTPSHQVTQMGQEVILRCVPISNHLYFYWYRQILGQKVEFLVSFYNNEISEKSEIFDDQFSVERPDGSNFTLKIRSTKLEDSAMYFCASQQTSSTDTQYFGPGTRLTVL.

This chain uses TRBV12-3 or TRBV12-4 with TRBJ2-5, with TRBD1 identical over 7 bases. V lost 7 bases to trimming and J lost 7 bases; unmatched junction nucleotides: 12. The CDR3 contains 14 residues. This chain's CDR3 is CASTTGTDYSTQYF. The CDR3 bases are TGTGCCAGCACTACAGGGACAGACTATTCGACCCAGTACTTC.

The CDR3 protein is CASSPNRDGNTQYF. DNA for the CDR3: TGTGCCAGCTCACCAAACAGGGATGGAAATACGCAGTATTTT. The chain combines TRBV18 with TRBJ2-3; a weak D match, TRBD1 (6 bases). Per the germline V gene, CDR1 is KGHSH and CDR2 is LQKENI. The CDR3 sequence is 14 residues long. Between the trimmed V and J ends, which lost 2 bases and 7 bases, there was a span of 13 bases.

This clonotype was seen only a few times. This chain connects TRBV5-1 to TRBJ2-7; D is uncertain. The V and J ends lost 0 bases and 5 bases respectively, with 12 bases between them. CDR3 length equals 14 residues. Germline V gene data show CDR1 as SGHRS and CDR2 as YFSETQ. The CDR3 DNA is TGCGCCAGCAGCTTGGGTGGATTAAGGGACGAGCAGTACTTC. Encoded protein: CASSLGGLRDEQYF. Based on the CDR3 plus reference TRBV5-1 and TRBJ2-7, the full variable domain is KAGVTQTPRYLIKTRGQQVTLSCSPISGHRSVSWYQQTPGQGLQFLFEYFSETQRNKGNFPGRFSGRQFSNSRSEMNVSTLELGDSALYLCASSLGGLRDEQYFGPGTRLTVT.

This clonotype appeared many times. The CDR3 region has the DNA TGCGCCAGCAGCCAGGGACTAGCGGTCCACGCGAACACCGGGGAGCTGTTTTTT. Amino acids: CASSQGLAVHANTGELFF. The chain employs TRBV4-1 and TRBJ2-2; 11 bases map to TRBD2. From germline, CDR1 is MGHRA and CDR2 YSYEKL. The CDR3 runs 18 residues. V shed 3 bases and J 0 bases; nucleotides not matched to a gene: 6.

In its sample, this clonotype was seen a few times. The chain uses TRBV5-6 and TRBJ2-7, with D perhaps matching TRBD1 or TRBD2 (5 bases each). Germline-derived CDR1 and CDR2 are SGHDT and YYEEEE. This CDR3 comprises 15 residues. The V end lost 4 bases, the J end lost 4 bases, and 18 bases lay between the germline ends. CDR3 coding DNA: TGTGCCAGCAGCCCGGGGTGGGACCGGACGTACGAGCAGTACTTC. Amino acid sequence: CASSPGWDRTYEQYF.

This clonotype was seen at least ten times. CDR3 DNA sequence: TGTGCCAGTAGTATTCGGCCGAATTACCAAGAGACCCAGTACTTC. It yields the protein CASSIRPNYQETQYF. The rearrangement links TRBV19 to TRBJ2-5; no definite D call. Germline V gene lookup returns CDR1 LNHDA and CDR2 SQIVND (reference sequence). There are 15 residues in the CDR3. Trimming cost V 3 bases and J 0 bases, with 11 bases left between them.

The chain uses TRBV12-3 or TRBV12-4 and TRBJ2-6; D could derive from TRBD1 or TRBD2 (5 bases each). The V and J ends lost 7 bases and 3 bases respectively, with 13 bases between them. CDR3 length equals 15 residues. In nucleotides, the CDR3 is TGTGCCAGCACCCGCGAGGGGCTTGGGGCCAACGTCCTGACTTTC. This sequence encodes CASTREGLGANVLTF.